The sequence of this T cell receptor beta chain was determined in a study of T-cell reconstitution after alpha-beta-depleted transplantation in children. General study points: One year post-transplant, T-cell counts and diversity were largely derived from T cells produced anew.

This clonotype was picked up a small number of times. The target antigen is unknown. The TCRbeta library incorporated unique molecular identifiers. TCRdb reprocessed the PCR reads via MiXCR and lists one record per CDR3 protein. Of 700,000 to 850,000 distinct CDR3 sequences in the sample, about 15% were seen once. Source: PBMCs, mostly from graft donor cells, taken 360 days after TCRalphabeta/CD19-depleted stem cell transplant. This TCR was sampled from a male patient between 5 and 17 years old who had a stem cell transplant for acute lymphoblastic leukemia, so the T cells may come from the graft donor.

This CDR3 is CASSLFLAGKNIQYF. CDR3 sequence (DNA): TGTGCCAGCAGCTTATTCCTAGCGGGCAAAAACATTCAGTACTTC. This chain connects TRBV7-9 to TRBJ2-4; 8 bases map to TRBD2. CDR3 length: 15 residues. V dropped 2 bases and J dropped 3; count of bases not matched to a gene: 3. Germline-derived CDR1 and CDR2 are SEHNR and FQNEAQ (reference sequence).